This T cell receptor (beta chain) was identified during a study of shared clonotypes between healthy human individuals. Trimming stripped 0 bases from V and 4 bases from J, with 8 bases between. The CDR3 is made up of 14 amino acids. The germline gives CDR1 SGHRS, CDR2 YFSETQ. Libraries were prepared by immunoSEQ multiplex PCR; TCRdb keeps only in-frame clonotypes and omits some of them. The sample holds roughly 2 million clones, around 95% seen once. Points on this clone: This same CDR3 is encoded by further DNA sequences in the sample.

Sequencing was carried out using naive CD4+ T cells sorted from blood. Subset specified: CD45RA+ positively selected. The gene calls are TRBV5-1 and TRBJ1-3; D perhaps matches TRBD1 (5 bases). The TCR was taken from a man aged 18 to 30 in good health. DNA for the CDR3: TGCGCCAGCAGCTTGGCAGGGCGGGGAAACACCATATATTTT. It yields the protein CASSLAGRGNTIYF.